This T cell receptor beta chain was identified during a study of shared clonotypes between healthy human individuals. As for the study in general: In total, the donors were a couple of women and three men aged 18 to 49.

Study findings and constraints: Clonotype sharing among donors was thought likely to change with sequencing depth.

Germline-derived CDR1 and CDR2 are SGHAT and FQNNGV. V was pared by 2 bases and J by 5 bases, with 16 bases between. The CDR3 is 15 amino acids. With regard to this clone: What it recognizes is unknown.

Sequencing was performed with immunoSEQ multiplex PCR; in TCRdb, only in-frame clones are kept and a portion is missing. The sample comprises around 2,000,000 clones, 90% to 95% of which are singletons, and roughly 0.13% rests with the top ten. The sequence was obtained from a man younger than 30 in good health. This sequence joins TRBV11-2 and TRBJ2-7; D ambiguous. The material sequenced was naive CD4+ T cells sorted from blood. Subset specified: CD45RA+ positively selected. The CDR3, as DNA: TGTGCCAGCAGCTTAACCCAGGTCTTCATCCACGAGCAGTACTTC. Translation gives CASSLTQVFIHEQYF.